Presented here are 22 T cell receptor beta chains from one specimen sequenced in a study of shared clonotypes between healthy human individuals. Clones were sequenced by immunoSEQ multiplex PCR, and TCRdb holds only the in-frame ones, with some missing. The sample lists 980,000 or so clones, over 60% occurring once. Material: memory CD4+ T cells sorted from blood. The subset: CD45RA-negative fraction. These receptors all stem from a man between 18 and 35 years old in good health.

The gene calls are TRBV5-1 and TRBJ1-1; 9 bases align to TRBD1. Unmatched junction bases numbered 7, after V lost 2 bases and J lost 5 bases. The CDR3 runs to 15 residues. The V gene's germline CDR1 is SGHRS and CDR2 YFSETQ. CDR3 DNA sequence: TGCGCCAGCAGCTTTTCCGGGACAGGGCAAACTGAAGCTTTCTTT. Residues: CASSFSGTGQTEAFF.

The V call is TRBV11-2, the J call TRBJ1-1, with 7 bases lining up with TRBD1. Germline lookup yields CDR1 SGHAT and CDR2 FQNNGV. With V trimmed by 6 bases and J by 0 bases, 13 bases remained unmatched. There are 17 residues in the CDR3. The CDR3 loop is CASSQPGQLYMNTEAFF. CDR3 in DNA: TGTGCCAGCAGTCAACCGGGACAGCTTTACATGAACACTGAAGCTTTCTTT. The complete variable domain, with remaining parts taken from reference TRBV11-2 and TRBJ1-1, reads EAGVAQSPRYKIIEKRQSVAFWCNPISGHATLYWYQQILGQGPKLLIQFQNNGVVDDSQLPKDRFSAERLKGVDSTLKIQPAKLEDSAVYLCASSQPGQLYMNTEAFFGQGTRLTVV.

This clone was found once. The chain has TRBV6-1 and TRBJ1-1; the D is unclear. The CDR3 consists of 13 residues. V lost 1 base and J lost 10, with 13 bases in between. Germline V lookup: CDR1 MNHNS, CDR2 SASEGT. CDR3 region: CASSEGLVVRAFF. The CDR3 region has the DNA TGTGCCAGCAGTGAAGGTCTTGTCGTACGAGCTTTCTTT.

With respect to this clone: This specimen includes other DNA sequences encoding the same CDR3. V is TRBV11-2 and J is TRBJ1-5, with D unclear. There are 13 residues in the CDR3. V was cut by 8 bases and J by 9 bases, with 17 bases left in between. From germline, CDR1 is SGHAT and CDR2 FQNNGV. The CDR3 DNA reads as TGTGCCAGCGTCCCTCGCGGTTCGTGGCCCCAGCATTTT. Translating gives CASVPRGSWPQHF.

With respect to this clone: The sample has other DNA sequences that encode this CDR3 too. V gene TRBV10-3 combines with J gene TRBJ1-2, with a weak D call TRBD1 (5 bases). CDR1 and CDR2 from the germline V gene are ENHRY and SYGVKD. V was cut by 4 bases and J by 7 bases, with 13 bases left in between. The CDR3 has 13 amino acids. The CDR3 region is CAISAGREGGYTF. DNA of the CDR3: TGTGCCATCAGTGCGGGCAGGGAAGGTGGCTACACCTTC.

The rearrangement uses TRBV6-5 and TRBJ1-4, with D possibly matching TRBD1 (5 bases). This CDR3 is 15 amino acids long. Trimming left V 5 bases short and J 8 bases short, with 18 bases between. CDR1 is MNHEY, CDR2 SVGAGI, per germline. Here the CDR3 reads CASSRGSAPNEKLFF. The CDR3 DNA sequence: TGTGCCAGCAGTAGGGGCTCAGCTCCGAACGAAAAACTGTTTTTT.

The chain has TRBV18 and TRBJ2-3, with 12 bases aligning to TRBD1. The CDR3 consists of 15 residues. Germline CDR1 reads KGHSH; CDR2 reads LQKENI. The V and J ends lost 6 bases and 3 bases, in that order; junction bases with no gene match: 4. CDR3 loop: CASSRGQGATDTQYF. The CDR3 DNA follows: TGTGCCAGCTCCCGGGGACAGGGGGCAACAGATACGCAGTATTTT.

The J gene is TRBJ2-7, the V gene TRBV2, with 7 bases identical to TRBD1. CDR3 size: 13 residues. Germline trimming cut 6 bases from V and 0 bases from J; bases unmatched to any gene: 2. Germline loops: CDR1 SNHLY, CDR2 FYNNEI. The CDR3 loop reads CASRGDSSYEQYF. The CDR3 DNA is TGTGCCAGCAGAGGGGACAGCTCCTACGAGCAGTACTTC.

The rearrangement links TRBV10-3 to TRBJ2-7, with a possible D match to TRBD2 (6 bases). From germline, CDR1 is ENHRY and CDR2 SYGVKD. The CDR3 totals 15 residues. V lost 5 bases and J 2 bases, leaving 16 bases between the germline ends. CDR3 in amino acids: CAISQPPGGTYEQYF. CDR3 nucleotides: TGTGCCATCAGTCAGCCCCCGGGCGGGACCTACGAGCAGTACTTC.

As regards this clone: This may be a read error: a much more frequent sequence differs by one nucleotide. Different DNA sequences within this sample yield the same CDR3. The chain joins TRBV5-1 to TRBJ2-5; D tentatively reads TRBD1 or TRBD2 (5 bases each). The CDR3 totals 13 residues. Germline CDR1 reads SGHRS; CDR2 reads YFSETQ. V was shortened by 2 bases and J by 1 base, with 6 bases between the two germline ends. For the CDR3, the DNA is TGCGCCAGCAGCTTCGGGACCCAAGAGACCCAGTACTTC. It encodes CASSFGTQETQYF. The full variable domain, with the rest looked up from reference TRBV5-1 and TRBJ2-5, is KAGVTQTPRYLIKTRGQQVTLSCSPISGHRSVSWYQQTPGQGLQFLFEYFSETQRNKGNFPGRFSGRQFSNSRSEMNVSTLELGDSALYLCASSFGTQETQYFGPGTRLLVL.

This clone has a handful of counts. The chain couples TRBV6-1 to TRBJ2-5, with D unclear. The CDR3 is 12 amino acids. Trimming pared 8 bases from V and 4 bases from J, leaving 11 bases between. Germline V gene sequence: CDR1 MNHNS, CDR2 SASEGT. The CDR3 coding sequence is TGTGCCAGCGCTGGGCTAGGAGAGACCCAGTACTTC. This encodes CASAGLGETQYF.

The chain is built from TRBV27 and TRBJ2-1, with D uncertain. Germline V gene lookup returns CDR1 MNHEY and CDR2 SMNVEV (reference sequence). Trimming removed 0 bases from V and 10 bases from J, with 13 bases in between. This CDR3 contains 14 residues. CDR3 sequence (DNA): TGTGCCAGCAGTTTATCGTTAACCGTTAGAGAGCAGTTCTTC. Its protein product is CASSLSLTVREQFF.

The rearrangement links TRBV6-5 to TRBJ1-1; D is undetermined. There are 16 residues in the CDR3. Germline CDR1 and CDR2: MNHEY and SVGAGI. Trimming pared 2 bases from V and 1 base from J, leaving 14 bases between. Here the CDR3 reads CASSYLGFGGNTEAFF. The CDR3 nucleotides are TGTGCCAGCAGTTACCTGGGGTTTGGTGGGAACACTGAAGCTTTCTTT.

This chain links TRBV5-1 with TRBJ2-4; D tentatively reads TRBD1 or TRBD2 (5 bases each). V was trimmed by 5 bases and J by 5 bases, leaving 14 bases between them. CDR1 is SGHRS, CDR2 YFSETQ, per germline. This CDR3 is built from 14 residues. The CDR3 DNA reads TGCGCCAGCAGTCTAGAGACGGGGCAAAACATTCAGTACTTC. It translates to CASSLETGQNIQYF.

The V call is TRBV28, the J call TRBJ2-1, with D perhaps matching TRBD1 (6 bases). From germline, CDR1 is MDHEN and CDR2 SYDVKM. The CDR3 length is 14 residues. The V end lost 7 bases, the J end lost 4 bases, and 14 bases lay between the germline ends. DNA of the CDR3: TGTGCCAGCAAAGGGGGAACAGGGTACAATGAGCAGTTCTTC. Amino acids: CASKGGTGYNEQFF.

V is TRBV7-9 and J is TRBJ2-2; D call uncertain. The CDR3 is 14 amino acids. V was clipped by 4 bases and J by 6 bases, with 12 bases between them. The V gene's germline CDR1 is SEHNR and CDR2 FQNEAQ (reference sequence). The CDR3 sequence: CASSSQSEAGELFF. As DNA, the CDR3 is TGTGCCAGCAGCTCGCAGTCAGAGGCCGGGGAGCTGTTTTTT.

CDR3 amino acids: CASSALAGGTYEQYF. CDR3 in DNA: TGTGCCAGCAGCGCACTAGCGGGAGGCACCTACGAGCAGTACTTC. This chain links TRBV9 with TRBJ2-7, with TRBD2 identical over 12 bases. Germline assignment: CDR1 SGDLS and CDR2 YYNGEE. The CDR3 extends over 15 amino acids. With 3 bases clipped from V and 2 bases from J, the junction kept 3 bases outside the gene matches.

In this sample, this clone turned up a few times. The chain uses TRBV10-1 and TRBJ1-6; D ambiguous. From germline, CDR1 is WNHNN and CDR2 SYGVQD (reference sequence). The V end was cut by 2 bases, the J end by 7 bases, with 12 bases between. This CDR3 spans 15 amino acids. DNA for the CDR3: TGCGCCAGCAGTGAGAATCGGGGTGGCAATTCACCCCTCCACTTT. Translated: CASSENRGGNSPLHF.

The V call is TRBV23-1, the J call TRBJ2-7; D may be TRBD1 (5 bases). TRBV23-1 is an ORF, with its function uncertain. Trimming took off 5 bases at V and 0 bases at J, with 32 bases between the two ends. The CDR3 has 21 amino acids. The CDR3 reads CASSYSPRLGAVNTLSYEQYF. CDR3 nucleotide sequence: TGCGCCAGCAGTTATTCCCCCCGTTTAGGGGCCGTAAATACCCTCTCCTACGAGCAGTACTTC.

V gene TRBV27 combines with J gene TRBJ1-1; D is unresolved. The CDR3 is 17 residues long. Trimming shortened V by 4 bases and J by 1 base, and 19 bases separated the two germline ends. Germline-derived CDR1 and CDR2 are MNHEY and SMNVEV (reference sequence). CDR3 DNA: TGTGCCAGCAGTTCGGACGAACCCTTGACGGAGAACACTGAAGCTTTCTTT. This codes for CASSSDEPLTENTEAFF.

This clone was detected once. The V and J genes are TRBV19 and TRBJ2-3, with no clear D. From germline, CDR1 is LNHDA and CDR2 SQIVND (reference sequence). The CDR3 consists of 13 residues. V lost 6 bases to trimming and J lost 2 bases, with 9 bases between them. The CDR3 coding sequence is TGTGCCAGTAGATTCCTTGTCACAGATACGCAGTATTTT. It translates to CASRFLVTDTQYF.

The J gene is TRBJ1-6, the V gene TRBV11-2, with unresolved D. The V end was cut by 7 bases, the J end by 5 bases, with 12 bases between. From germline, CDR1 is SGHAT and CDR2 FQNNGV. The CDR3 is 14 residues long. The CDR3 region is CASTTFGDNSPLHF. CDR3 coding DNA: TGTGCCAGCACTACCTTCGGGGATAATTCACCCCTCCACTTT.